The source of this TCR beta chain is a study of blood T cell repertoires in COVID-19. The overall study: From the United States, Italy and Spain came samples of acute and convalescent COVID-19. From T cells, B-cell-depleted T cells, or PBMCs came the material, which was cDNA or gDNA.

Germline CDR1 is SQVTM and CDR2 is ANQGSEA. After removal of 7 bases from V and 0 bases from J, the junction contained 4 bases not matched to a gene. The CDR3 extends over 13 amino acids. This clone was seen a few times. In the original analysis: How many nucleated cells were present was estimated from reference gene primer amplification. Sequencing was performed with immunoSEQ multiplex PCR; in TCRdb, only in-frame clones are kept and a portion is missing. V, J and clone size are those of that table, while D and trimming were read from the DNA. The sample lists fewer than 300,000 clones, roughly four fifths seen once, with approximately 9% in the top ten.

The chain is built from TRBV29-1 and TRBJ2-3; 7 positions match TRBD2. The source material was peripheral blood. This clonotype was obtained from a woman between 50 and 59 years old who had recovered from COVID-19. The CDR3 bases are TGCAGCGCCTCGGGAGGCAGCACAGATACGCAGTATTTT. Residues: CSASGGSTDTQYF.